The 19 T cell receptor beta chains below were found in one sample sequenced in a study of Graves' ophthalmopathy and Graves' hyperthyroidism. Amplified TCR beta CDR3 regions were obtained using RNA transcripts as template. RT-PCR in the first round used HTBI primers; a second-round multiplex PCR followed. TCRdb passed the multiplex PCR reads through MiXCR, listing each CDR3 protein once. The data show about 740,000 distinct CDR3 sequences, around 40% seen once. The specimen sequenced was peripheral blood. These receptors originate from an adult man with Graves' ophthalmopathy.

The J gene is TRBJ1-1, the V gene TRBV2; tentatively, D is TRBD1 (5 bases). Deletions cut 2 bases from V and 4 bases from J, with 11 bases between. Germline CDR1 is SNHLY and CDR2 is FYNNEI. The length of the CDR3 is 14 residues. The CDR3 bases are TGTGCCAGCAGTGAATGGGAGGGGTCCACTGAAGCTTTCTTT. Translating gives CASSEWEGSTEAFF.

This clonotype has ten or more counts. The J gene is TRBJ1-2, the V gene TRBV19; 11 bases are a match to TRBD1. Germline V gene sequence: CDR1 LNHDA, CDR2 SQIVND (reference sequence). The CDR3 runs 12 residues. V lost 10 bases to trimming and J lost 7 bases; unmatched junction nucleotides: 5. The CDR3 DNA reads TGTGCCACCCTGGACAGGGGGCCTGGCTACACCTTC. This sequence encodes CATLDRGPGYTF.

J is TRBJ1-5 and V is TRBV7-9, with D perhaps matching TRBD1 (6 bases). CDR1 and CDR2 (germline): SEHNR, FQNEAQ (reference sequence). The CDR3 covers 14 residues. V was trimmed by 5 bases and J by 5 bases, leaving 13 bases between them. The CDR3 bases are TGTGCCAGCAGCCGTAGGGGGGGGGATCAGCCCCAGCATTTT. Translated, it gives CASSRRGGDQPQHF. The entire variable domain, with the rest obtained from reference TRBV7-9 and TRBJ1-5, is as follows: DTGVSQNPRHKITKRGQNVTFRCDPISEHNRLYWYRQTLGQGPEFLTYFQNEAQLEKSRLLSDRFSAERPKGSFSTLEIQRTEQGDSAMYLCASSRRGGDQPQHFGDGTRLSIL.

V usage is TRBV7-2 and J usage is TRBJ1-5; TRBD1 agrees at 7 bases. From germline, CDR1 is SGHTA and CDR2 FQGNSA. The trim removed 0 bases at V and 3 bases at J, leaving 14 bases unmatched. The CDR3 has 19 amino acids. The CDR3 region has the DNA TGTGCCAGCAGCTTAGCCTTGGGGTTGGTCGGGACAGCCAATCAGCCCCAGCATTTT. Protein product: CASSLALGLVGTANQPQHF.

Worth noting for this clonotype: Possible read error: a much larger clone is one base away. V and J are TRBV7-2 and TRBJ2-7, with D maybe TRBD2 (6 bases). Looked up from germline, CDR1 is SGHTA and CDR2 is FQGNSA. This CDR3 contains 13 residues. The chain's CDR3 is CASSLGRGYGQYF. DNA of the CDR3: TGTGCCAGCAGCTTAGGGCGGGGCTACGGGCAGTACTTC.

This clonotype was observed at least ten times. This sequence joins TRBV15 and TRBJ2-2, with D unresolved. V lost 4 bases and J lost 2, with 11 bases in between. CDR3 length: 15 residues. Looked up from germline, CDR1 is LNHNV and CDR2 is YYDKDF (reference sequence). The CDR3 region has the DNA TGTGCCACCAGCAAGGGCCAGACTAACACCGGGGAGCTGTTTTTT. This translates into CATSKGQTNTGELFF.

This clonotype was recorded at least ten times. The J gene is TRBJ1-1, the V gene TRBV10-3; D not resolved. Germline CDR1 is ENHRY and CDR2 is SYGVKD. The V and J ends lost 7 bases and 0 bases respectively, with 9 bases between them. CDR3 length: 13 amino acids. CDR3 sequence: CAIMGSVNTEAFF. The CDR3, as DNA: TGTGCCATCATGGGTTCTGTGAACACTGAAGCTTTCTTT.

This clonotype has at least ten counts. The rearrangement links TRBV7-2 to TRBJ1-4; perhaps TRBD1 as D (6 bases). This CDR3 has 17 amino acids. V was clipped by 4 bases and J by 11 bases, with 26 bases between them. Germline V gene sequence: CDR1 SGHTA, CDR2 FQGNSA. Written as DNA, the CDR3 is TGTGCCAGCAGCTCCCACGCGACAGGCCACCGCTTGGGGAAACTGTTTTTT. Its translation: CASSSHATGHRLGKLFF.

Ten or more counts support this clonotype. The J gene is TRBJ1-4, the V gene TRBV10-3; D might be TRBD1 (5 bases). The CDR3 has 15 residues. The V gene lost 8 bases and the J gene lost 3 bases, with 16 bases spanning the gap. Germline CDR1 and CDR2: ENHRY and SYGVKD. The CDR3 DNA reads TGTGCCATCTCCACAGGCCTTGGGGCTAATGAAAAACTGTTTTTT. Amino acids: CAISTGLGANEKLFF.

In regard to this clonotype: This may come from a read error, since a much larger clone is one base off. The V and J genes are TRBV10-3 and TRBJ1-4; D is possibly TRBD1 (5 bases). Germline-derived CDR1 and CDR2 are ENHRY and SYGVKD. CDR3 length: 15 amino acids. The CDR3 protein is CAVSESGLGNEKLFF. CDR3 in DNA: TGTGCCGTCAGTGAGTCAGGGCTCGGGAATGAAAAACTGTTTTTT.

This clonotype turned up a few times. The chain is built from TRBV12-3 or TRBV12-4 and TRBJ2-7; 13 bases are a match to TRBD2. The CDR3 totals 15 residues. V lost 6 bases to trimming and J lost 2 bases; unmatched junction nucleotides: 4. CDR3 nucleotide sequence: TGTGCCAGCAGGAGACTAGCGGGAGGACCCTACGAGCAGTACTTC. Amino acids: CASRRLAGGPYEQYF.

V and J are TRBV6-5 and TRBJ1-2, with D uncertain. Germline V gives CDR1 MNHEY, CDR2 SVGAGI. The CDR3 covers 16 residues. Trimming cost V 2 bases and J 2 bases, with 15 bases left between them. CDR3 sequence: CASSYQFGRTNYGYTF. In DNA form, the CDR3 reads TGTGCCAGCAGTTACCAGTTCGGCAGGACCAACTATGGCTACACCTTC.

In the case of this clonotype: The junction departs from germline at one end; a sequencing error may be responsible. The chain uses TRBV10-3 and TRBJ1-4, with 9 bases lining up with TRBD1. CDR1 and CDR2 (germline): ENHRY, SYGVKD. This CDR3 comprises 15 residues. CDR3 nucleotides: TGTGCCAGCAGTCCAACCGGGACAGGGTATGAAAAACTGTTTTTT. Encoded protein: CASSPTGTGYEKLFF.

V and J are TRBV24-1 and TRBJ2-7, with 8 bases matching TRBD1. The germline CDR1 and CDR2 sequences are KGHDR and SFDVKD. V gave up 3 bases and J gave up 3 bases; unmatched junction bases: 3. The CDR3 length is 14 residues. The CDR3 here is CATSDPGQVYEQYF. The DNA for the CDR3 is TGTGCCACCAGTGATCCGGGACAGGTCTACGAGCAGTACTTC.

This clonotype was observed a few times. The genes are TRBV7-9 and TRBJ1-1; tentative D call: TRBD1 (5 bases). Germline lookup yields CDR1 SEHNR and CDR2 FQNEAQ (reference sequence). The CDR3 runs to 15 residues. The V and J ends lost 0 bases and 4 bases respectively, with 12 bases between them. The CDR3 spells CASSLAIGGSTEAFF. CDR3 DNA sequence: TGTGCCAGCAGCTTAGCGATTGGGGGTAGCACTGAAGCTTTCTTT.

As to this clonotype: A read error is possible here, since a much larger clone lies one base away. V gene TRBV9 combines with J gene TRBJ1-2; perhaps TRBD1 as D (5 bases). CDR3 length equals 14 residues. Germline loops: CDR1 SGDLS, CDR2 YYNGEE. CDR3 sequence reads: CANSVATANYGYTF. DNA for the CDR3: TGTGCCAACAGCGTAGCGACAGCTAACTATGGCTACACCTTC.

This clonotype showed up just a few times. This rearrangement joins TRBV29-1 to TRBJ2-7; D is possibly TRBD1 (6 bases). V shed 4 bases and J shed 2 bases, with 12 bases lying between them. The CDR3 loop spans 13 amino acids. Germline V gives CDR1 SQVTM, CDR2 ANQGSEA. CDR3 DNA sequence: TGCAGCGTTGCCCCCGGACAGCCCTACGAGCAGTACTTC. It yields the protein CSVAPGQPYEQYF.

The chain combines TRBV6-4 with TRBJ1-5; TRBD1 matches 7 bases. This CDR3 region has 15 residues. Germline CDR1 is MRHNA and CDR2 is SNTAGT. The trim removed 6 bases at V and 6 bases at J, leaving 11 bases unmatched. The CDR3 reads CASRGADRDCQPQHF. The CDR3 DNA reads as TGTGCCAGCAGGGGGGCCGACAGGGATTGTCAGCCCCAGCATTTT.

This clonotype came up many times. This chain uses TRBV7-3 with TRBJ2-7; 7 nucleotides align to TRBD2. Germline trimming cut 2 bases from V and 4 bases from J; bases unmatched to any gene: 8. The germline V gene encodes CDR1 SGHTA and CDR2 FQGTGA. The CDR3 runs 15 residues. The CDR3 DNA reads as TGTGCCAGCAGCTTAGCAGGCGGGAGAGGGTACGAGCAGTACTTC. Protein sequence: CASSLAGGRGYEQYF.